This T cell receptor beta chain was obtained from a study of cytomegalovirus exposure and HLA in healthy donors. Study at large: Membership in the Caucasian-associated ancestry cluster was found for around 81% of nearly 400 genotyped donors.

In the PCR, 60 Vbeta and 13 Jbeta primers were used. In the authors' methods: Later work found approximately 87 million unique TCR beta chains, with approximately 12 million shared. Only in-frame clones appear in the TCRdb table, and some are missing; sequencing was by immunoSEQ multiplex PCR. V, J and clone size derive from that table, while D and trimming were established from the DNA sequence. The sample yields about 140,000 clones, about 61% seen once. This clone was seen a few times. Its specificity is not known. The CDR3 has 15 residues. The V end was cut by 2 bases, the J end by 0 bases, with 10 bases between. Germline V gene sequence: CDR1 LNHDA, CDR2 SQIVND (reference sequence). Overall study results and limits: One variant, a missense change in DCLRE1C, was linked in a later analysis to TCR beta V- and J-gene trimming.

The sequenced sample consisted of PBMCs. The chain carries TRBV19 and TRBJ1-1; no firm D call. This TCR came from a male donor in good health and CMV-seronegative. The CDR3 sequence: CASSISLTMNTEAFF. CDR3 in DNA: TGTGCCAGTAGTATATCACTCACCATGAACACTGAAGCTTTCTTT.